This TCR beta chain was sequenced for a study of glioma-infiltrating T cells after dendritic cell vaccination. The CDR3 runs to 13 residues. The ends lost 1 base at V and 14 bases at J; junction bases unmatched: 8. Germline assignment: CDR1 LGHNA and CDR2 YNFKEQ. This table comes from immunoSEQ multiplex PCR, and its TCRdb copy is limited to in-frame clones, with some not included. The sample consists of 90,000 to 100,000 clones, 79% of them appearing once. The count of this clone is one. The TCR sequence derives from a human donor with glioblastoma. Specimen: blood, collected before dendritic cell vaccination. This chain links TRBV4-2 with TRBJ2-1; 7 nucleotides line up with TRBD1. The DNA for the CDR3 is TGTGCCAGCAGCCAAGGGCCAGGGACAGATGAGTTCTTC. Encoded protein: CASSQGPGTDEFF.